This TCR beta chain was identified in a study of blood T cells in healthy people across ages. Through a sample-barcoded 5' primer and a J-beta primer mix, a second PCR was run for 7 to 11 cycles. TCRdb re-called the 5' RACE reads with MiXCR, one entry per CDR3 protein. This sample yields some 890,000 distinct CDR3 sequences, of which around 29% are seen a single time; roughly 10% belongs to the top ten. From germline, CDR1 is MNHEY and CDR2 SVGEGT. With 0 bases removed from V and 8 bases from J, the gap between germline ends came to 10 bases. This CDR3 has 13 residues. This clonotype has ten or more counts. Separately, the same data were catalogued under a study of T cells of mothers and their children. Per that study: Some 2.7 million TCR beta reads per child versus over 9 million per mother.

The sequencing sample was made of blood. The sequence came from a woman aged 40 to 50 in good health. The V and J genes are TRBV6-2 or TRBV6-3 and TRBJ1-2, with D uncertain. The CDR3 bases are TGTGCCAGCAGTTACTCTATTAGTAGCGGCTACACCTTC. Residues: CASSYSISSGYTF.